A single sample gave rise to the 27 T cell receptor beta chains below, sequenced in a study of PD-1 blockade in classical Hodgkin lymphoma. After autologous stem cell transplantation all patients relapsed, and prior brentuximab vedotin exposure differed between cohorts. Magnetic negative selection of thawed PBMCs was the method by which CD4+ T cells were purified. Method: immunoSEQ multiplex PCR; TCRdb's copy keeps in-frame clones and lacks some. The sample has around 13,000 clones, roughly nine tenths seen once; the top ten hold 0.5%. Sequencing used CD4+ T cells from blood, obtained at baseline. Receptor source: a human donor with classical Hodgkin lymphoma.

The rearrangement uses TRBV19 and TRBJ2-6; D is tentatively TRBD1 or TRBD2 (5 bases each). The CDR3 runs 14 residues. The germline V gene encodes CDR1 LNHDA and CDR2 SQIVND (reference sequence). V was shortened by 8 bases and J by 1 base, with 9 bases between the two germline ends. The CDR3 sequence: CASWDGSGANVLTF. The CDR3 bases are TGTGCCAGTTGGGACGGATCTGGGGCCAACGTCCTGACTTTC.

The V and J genes are TRBV10-1 and TRBJ2-7; D is ambiguous. Germline CDR1 WNHNN, CDR2 SYGVQD (reference sequence). This CDR3 has 13 residues. Deletions cut 4 bases from V and 2 bases from J, with 9 bases between. DNA for the CDR3: TGCGCCAGCAGTGTCGGGTTGGCCTACGAGCAGTACTTC. This encodes CASSVGLAYEQYF.

The rearrangement joins TRBV28 to TRBJ2-6, with 9 bases matching TRBD1. Trimming at V came to 3 bases and at J to 13 bases, leaving 7 bases not matched to a gene. The CDR3 totals 14 residues. In germline, CDR1 is MDHEN, CDR2 SYDVKM. Written as DNA, the CDR3 is TGTGCCAGCAGTTTGGGGGACAGGGATGGGGTCCTGACTTTC. Translation: CASSLGDRDGVLTF.

V and J are TRBV2 and TRBJ1-2; 7 nucleotides line up with TRBD1. Germline V gene lookup returns CDR1 SNHLY and CDR2 FYNNEI. The length of the CDR3 is 16 residues. The J segment lost 4 bases and the V segment lost 4 bases, leaving 12 bases of the junction unmatched. This CDR3 is CASSVTGAGLLYGYTF. The CDR3 DNA sequence: TGTGCCAGCAGTGTCACAGGGGCCGGTCTTCTCTATGGCTACACCTTC.

V is TRBV20-1 and J is TRBJ1-2; no clear D gene. Germline-derived CDR1 and CDR2 are DFQATT and SNEGSKA (reference sequence). Trimming removed 4 bases at V and 5 bases at J, with 8 bases between. This CDR3 has 11 residues. CDR3 amino acids: CSATPIYGYTF. CDR3 bases: TGCAGTGCTACCCCGATATATGGCTACACCTTC.

This clone was observed a handful of times. The chain has TRBV2 and TRBJ1-4, with 11 bases aligning to TRBD1. This CDR3 has 15 residues. V shed 2 bases and J 7 bases; nucleotides not matched to a gene: 3. Looked up from germline, CDR1 is SNHLY and CDR2 is FYNNEI. This CDR3 is CASSEPGQGGEKLFF. For the CDR3, the DNA is TGTGCCAGCAGTGAACCGGGACAGGGGGGTGAAAAACTGTTTTTT.

The CDR3 region has the DNA TGTGCCAGCAGCTCCCCCAATGAGCAGTTCTTC. It yields the protein CASSSPNEQFF. V gene TRBV7-9 combines with J gene TRBJ2-1; D remains unclear. The V end lost 4 bases, the J end lost 6 bases, and 4 bases lay between the germline ends. Looked up from germline, CDR1 is SEHNR and CDR2 is FQNEAQ (reference sequence). The CDR3 contains 11 residues.

In this sample, this clone turned up a few times. The genes are TRBV25-1 and TRBJ1-6; D call uncertain. The V and J ends lost 3 bases and 10 bases respectively, with 10 bases between them. The CDR3 runs 13 residues. Germline-derived CDR1 and CDR2 are MGHDK and SYGVNS. CDR3 sequence reads: CASSDRFTSPLHF. The CDR3 DNA follows: TGTGCCAGCAGTGATCGGTTCACGTCACCCCTCCACTTT.

A single count supports this clone. The rearrangement links TRBV27 to TRBJ2-7; weak D call: TRBD2 (6 bases). Trimming removed 0 bases at V and 2 bases at J, with 17 bases between. Germline CDR1 reads MNHEY; CDR2 reads SMNVEV (reference sequence). The CDR3 has 17 amino acids. The CDR3 reads CASSLSIRSRDPYEQYF. The CDR3 nucleotides read TGTGCCAGCAGTTTATCCATCCGATCGCGGGACCCCTACGAGCAGTACTTC.

The rearrangement uses TRBV27 and TRBJ2-1, with a tentative D call TRBD2 (6 bases). The ends were cut back, 0 bases at V and 8 bases at J, with 11 bases in the middle. The V gene's germline CDR1 is MNHEY and CDR2 SMNVEV (reference sequence). The CDR3 has 14 amino acids. CDR3 protein: CASSLSRTMDEQFF. In DNA form, the CDR3 reads TGTGCCAGCAGTTTATCAAGGACTATGGATGAGCAGTTCTTC.

The chain links TRBV5-1 to TRBJ2-3; 7 nucleotides agree with TRBD2. Per the germline V gene, CDR1 is SGHRS and CDR2 is YFSETQ. Trimming removed 2 bases from V and 5 bases from J; junction bases left unmatched: 11. The CDR3 has 16 amino acids. This CDR3 is CASSFAGRERVDTQYF. Here the CDR3 DNA reads TGCGCCAGCAGCTTTGCGGGGCGGGAGCGGGTAGATACGCAGTATTTT.

This clone occurred once. This rearrangement joins TRBV6-1 to TRBJ1-1, with 7 bases that match TRBD1. The CDR3 sequence is 15 residues long. The V and J ends lost 6 bases and 2 bases, in that order; junction bases with no gene match: 9. CDR1 MNHNS and CDR2 SASEGT come from the germline V gene. The CDR3 protein is CASSVGTALNTEAFF. DNA of the CDR3: TGTGCCAGCAGCGTCGGGACAGCCCTAAACACTGAAGCTTTCTTT.

This clone was counted once. V usage is TRBV27 and J usage is TRBJ2-7; D perhaps matches TRBD2 (6 bases). The CDR3 is made up of 13 amino acids. Germline V gives CDR1 MNHEY, CDR2 SMNVEV (reference sequence). Trimming pared 5 bases from V and 2 bases from J, leaving 10 bases between. The CDR3 spells CASSPRETYEQYF. The CDR3 DNA sequence: TGTGCCAGCAGTCCCCGGGAGACCTACGAGCAGTACTTC.

This clone was recorded only once. This rearrangement joins TRBV6-5 to TRBJ2-7; D may be TRBD2 (5 bases). The CDR3 length is 14 residues. Trimming shortened V by 6 bases and J by 0 bases, and 12 bases separated the two germline ends. From germline, CDR1 is MNHEY and CDR2 SVGAGI. This CDR3 reads CASRPAEDSYEQYF. For the CDR3, the DNA is TGTGCCAGCAGGCCAGCGGAAGACTCCTACGAGCAGTACTTC.

V usage is TRBV30 and J usage is TRBJ1-5; 8 nucleotides agree with TRBD1. The CDR3 contains 17 residues. V shed 3 bases, J shed 0 bases, and the junction held 10 bases outside the gene matches. Germline V lookup: CDR1 GTSNPN, CDR2 SVGIG (reference sequence). In DNA, the CDR3 is TGTGCCTGGAGGAGACAGGGGCCATGGGATAGCAATCAGCCCCAGCATTTT. It encodes CAWRRQGPWDSNQPQHF.

This clone was seen more than once but under ten times. The chain combines TRBV18 with TRBJ1-5; D uncertain. Germline CDR1 KGHSH, CDR2 LQKENI. V was cut by 6 bases and J by 0 bases, with 9 bases left in between. This CDR3 is built from 14 residues. In nucleotides, the CDR3 is TGTGCCAGCTCCCGAGAACATAGCAATCAGCCCCAGCATTTT. As protein: CASSREHSNQPQHF.

This chain connects TRBV4-1 to TRBJ1-5; D ambiguous. Germline values: CDR1 MGHRA, CDR2 YSYEKL. With 4 bases removed from V and 6 bases from J, the gap between germline ends came to 10 bases. The CDR3 contains 13 residues. The CDR3: CASSPSLTQPQHF. As DNA, the CDR3 is TGCGCCAGCAGCCCATCCTTAACTCAGCCCCAGCATTTT.

V gene TRBV28 combines with J gene TRBJ1-5, with unresolved D. Per the germline V gene, CDR1 is MDHEN and CDR2 is SYDVKM. With 6 bases removed from V and 1 base from J, the gap between germline ends came to 13 bases. This CDR3 contains 15 residues. The CDR3 here is CASRSGKSSNQPQHF. The DNA for the CDR3 is TGTGCCAGCAGATCCGGGAAAAGCAGCAATCAGCCCCAGCATTTT.

This clone was found a few times. V and J are TRBV27 and TRBJ2-1, with D possibly being TRBD1 (6 bases). V dropped 10 bases and J dropped 12 bases, with 22 bases sitting between them. This CDR3 contains 13 residues. Germline V gives CDR1 MNHEY, CDR2 SMNVEV (reference sequence). The CDR3 DNA reads TGTGCCACCCTAGACAGGATTAAGTCTGTGCAGTTCTTC. It is translated as CATLDRIKSVQFF.

This clone was counted once. The chain carries TRBV7-2 and TRBJ2-7; no clear D gene. CDR3 length: 12 residues. Trimming took 2 bases from V and 3 from J, leaving 5 bases between them. Germline CDR1 is SGHTA and CDR2 is FQGNSA. In DNA, the CDR3 is TGTGCCAGCAGCTTATACGGCTACGAGCAGTACTTC. Translation gives CASSLYGYEQYF.

The chain carries TRBV28 and TRBJ1-5; D gene ambiguous. This CDR3 is built from 15 residues. Germline V CDR1 and CDR2: MDHEN, SYDVKM. V was trimmed by 2 bases and J by 3 bases, leaving 11 bases between them. The CDR3 loop reads CASSLDPLLNQPQHF. CDR3 coding DNA: TGTGCCAGCAGTTTAGACCCCCTTCTCAATCAGCCCCAGCATTTT.

The rearrangement joins TRBV2 to TRBJ2-7, with D tentatively TRBD2 (5 bases). V lost 3 bases to trimming and J lost 4 bases, with 7 bases between them. Germline V gives CDR1 SNHLY, CDR2 FYNNEI. The CDR3 totals 12 residues. CDR3 sequence: CASSETGYEQYF. The CDR3 nucleotides read TGTGCCAGCAGTGAGACGGGATACGAGCAGTACTTC.

In this sample, this clone turned up a few times. The chain carries TRBV18 and TRBJ2-7, with 8 positions matching TRBD1. Germline CDR1 is KGHSH and CDR2 is LQKENI. The junction had 5 bases not matched to a gene; V was cut back by 8 bases and J by 2 bases. The CDR3 runs to 13 residues. The CDR3 sequence is CASAQGVAYEQYF. For the CDR3, the DNA is TGTGCCAGCGCACAGGGGGTGGCCTACGAGCAGTACTTC.

V gene TRBV5-1 combines with J gene TRBJ2-7; D is perhaps TRBD1 (6 bases). The germline V and J ends were trimmed by 4 bases and 4 bases, with 15 bases remaining between them. CDR3 size: 14 residues. In germline, CDR1 is SGHRS, CDR2 YFSETQ. The CDR3, as DNA: TGCGCCAGCAGCGATGACAGGATTTCTTACGAGCAGTACTTC. It specifies CASSDDRISYEQYF. The variable domain in full, completed from reference TRBV5-1 and TRBJ2-7, reads KAGVTQTPRYLIKTRGQQVTLSCSPISGHRSVSWYQQTPGQGLQFLFEYFSETQRNKGNFPGRFSGRQFSNSRSEMNVSTLELGDSALYLCASSDDRISYEQYFGPGTRLTVT.

This clone was recorded only once. This rearrangement joins TRBV29-1 to TRBJ1-2; 8 bases are shared with TRBD1. Germline assignment: CDR1 SQVTM and CDR2 ANQGSEA. This CDR3 comprises 12 residues. V shed 7 bases, J shed 4 bases, and the junction held 5 bases outside the gene matches. CDR3 sequence (DNA): TGCAGCGCTGGGACAGGAGCCTATGGCTACACCTTC. Encoded protein: CSAGTGAYGYTF.

This rearrangement joins TRBV5-4 to TRBJ1-6, with 7 nucleotides matching TRBD1. In germline, CDR1 is SGHNT, CDR2 YYREEE (reference sequence). J gave up 5 bases and V 4 bases, and 9 bases lay outside the gene matches. The CDR3 extends over 16 amino acids. The CDR3: CASSRSKGGNNSPLHF. CDR3 in DNA: TGTGCCAGCAGCCGGTCGAAAGGGGGCAATAATTCACCCCTCCACTTT.

V usage is TRBV9 and J usage is TRBJ1-2; TRBD1 agrees at 8 bases. The CDR3 runs 16 residues. With V trimmed by 3 bases and J by 7 bases, 14 bases remained unmatched. Per the germline V gene, CDR1 is SGDLS and CDR2 is YYNGEE. CDR3 DNA: TGTGCCAGCAGCGCACAACTAGCCGGGACAGGTATTGGCTACACCTTC. It translates to CASSAQLAGTGIGYTF.